One sample yielded the 32 T cell receptor beta chains listed below, sequenced in a study of T cell changes during pregnancy in multiple sclerosis (dated by TCRdb to the late 2010s). Receptors were amplified or captured by the immunoSEQ multiplex PCR assay. In TCRdb, the immuneACCESS table is reduced to in-frame sequences with V and J assigned. These tables do not hold every clone; where another copy was compared, an unresolved V gene accounts for under half, and the others remain unexplained. The sample has some 70,000 clones on record, approximately 92% of them singletons. The biggest ten clones account for just over 3% of the sample. Material: CD8+ T cells from peripheral blood mononuclear cells, obtained in the third trimester of pregnancy. These receptors were collected from a female donor in good health, enrolled as a control in a pregnancy study.

The chain joins TRBV11-3 to TRBJ2-7; 8 bases are a match to TRBD1. The CDR3 extends over 17 amino acids. V was pared by 5 bases and J by 1 base, with 13 bases of the junction left unmatched. Germline CDR1 is SGHNT and CDR2 is YENEEA. CDR3 region: CASSPWVQGERSYEQYF. For the CDR3, the DNA is TGTGCCAGCAGCCCTTGGGTACAGGGGGAGCGATCCTACGAGCAGTACTTC.

The J gene is TRBJ2-1, the V gene TRBV29-1, with D possibly matching TRBD2 (7 bases). The CDR3 length is 12 residues. Trimming left V 7 bases short and J 4 bases short, with 11 bases between. Germline V gene data show CDR1 as SQVTM and CDR2 as ANQGSEA. The DNA of the CDR3 is TGCAGCGGGGGAGGGGGATACAATGAGCAGTTCTTC. This sequence encodes CSGGGGYNEQFF.

J is TRBJ1-1 and V is TRBV4-3; 7 bases match TRBD1. The ends lost 1 base at V and 11 bases at J; junction bases unmatched: 10. CDR3 length equals 14 residues. Per germline, CDR1 LGHNA and CDR2 YSLEER. In DNA, the CDR3 is TGCGCCAGCAGCCAAGCAGGCGTTACAGGGGTGGCTTTCTTT. It translates to CASSQAGVTGVAFF.

The chain carries TRBV29-1 and TRBJ2-4; weak D call: TRBD2 (5 bases). This CDR3 region has 14 residues. Trimming pared 6 bases from V and 1 base from J, leaving 13 bases between. Looked up from germline, CDR1 is SQVTM and CDR2 is ANQGSEA. CDR3 bases: TGCAGCGTAGCTCCCGGGGAGGCCAAAAACATTCAGTACTTC. Encoded protein: CSVAPGEAKNIQYF.

This clone was counted a single time. This sequence joins TRBV15 and TRBJ1-5; maybe TRBD1 (6 bases). In germline, CDR1 is LNHNV, CDR2 YYDKDF (reference sequence). The CDR3 loop spans 15 amino acids. Trimming removed 0 bases at V and 6 bases at J, with 12 bases between. The CDR3, as DNA: TGTGCCACCAGCAGAGACAGGGGAAGGAGTCAGCCCCAGCATTTT. Its protein product is CATSRDRGRSQPQHF. Drawing the rest from reference TRBV15 and TRBJ1-5, the complete variable domain is DAMVIQNPRYQVTQFGKPVTLSCSQTLNHNVMYWYQQKSSQAPKLLFHYYDKDFNNEADTPDNFQSRRPNTSFCFLDIRSPGLGDTAMYLCATSRDRGRSQPQHFGDGTRLSIL.

V gene TRBV6-5 combines with J gene TRBJ1-5; a possible D gene is TRBD1 (6 bases). Germline lookup yields CDR1 MNHEY and CDR2 SVGAGI. Trimming took 11 bases from V and 5 from J, leaving 19 bases between them. This CDR3 is built from 14 residues. The CDR3 region has the DNA TGTGCCTCTAAAGCGGGGGGCCCGGATCAGCCCCAGCATTTT. It is translated as CASKAGGPDQPQHF.

The genes are TRBV13 and TRBJ2-3; 12 positions match TRBD2. V lost 4 bases, J lost 4 bases, and 6 bases stayed unmatched. Per the germline V gene, CDR1 is PRHDT and CDR2 is FYEKMQ (reference sequence). The CDR3 runs 16 residues. The CDR3 spells CASSSSSGGAPDTQYF. CDR3 nucleotides: TGTGCCAGCAGCTCGTCTAGCGGGGGGGCCCCAGATACGCAGTATTTT.

The gene calls are TRBV7-9 and TRBJ2-7; weak D call: TRBD2 (6 bases). Trimming cost V 7 bases and J 3 bases, with 13 bases left between them. The CDR3 has 13 amino acids. Germline CDR1 and CDR2: SEHNR and FQNEAQ (reference sequence). CDR3 nucleotides: TGTGCCAGCACGGCGGGACCCCGCTACGAGCAGTACTTC. This codes for CASTAGPRYEQYF.

The chain recombines TRBV7-3 with TRBJ1-1; D not certain. V was cut by 5 bases and J by 5 bases, with 12 bases left in between. CDR1 is SGHTA and CDR2 is FQGTGA in the germline V gene. This CDR3 spans 13 amino acids. CDR3: CASSPPESTEAFF. DNA for the CDR3: TGTGCCAGCAGCCCCCCCGAGAGTACTGAAGCTTTCTTT. The full variable domain, rest sourced from reference TRBV7-3 and TRBJ1-1, is GAGVSQTPSNKVTEKGKYVELRCDPISGHTALYWYRQSLGQGPEFLIYFQGTGAADDSGLPNDRFFAVRPEGSVSTLKIQRTERGDSAVYLCASSPPESTEAFFGQGTRLTVV.

The V gene is TRBV27, the J gene TRBJ1-5; D is unclear. Trimming took off 5 bases at V and 0 bases at J, with 8 bases between the two ends. The CDR3 runs 14 residues. Per the germline V gene, CDR1 is MNHEY and CDR2 is SMNVEV (reference sequence). This CDR3 is CASSPQVSNQPQHF. The CDR3 DNA follows: TGTGCCAGCAGTCCCCAGGTTAGCAATCAGCCCCAGCATTTT.

The chain combines TRBV13 with TRBJ2-1; 8 nucleotides match TRBD2. Trimming cost V 8 bases and J 8 bases; bases outside gene matches: 14. The CDR3 runs to 15 residues. Germline lookup yields CDR1 PRHDT and CDR2 FYEKMQ (reference sequence). The CDR3 DNA reads as TGTGCCAGCTCAAGCCCGACGGGGGGGATGGATGAGCAGTTCTTC. It translates to CASSSPTGGMDEQFF.

This sequence joins TRBV6-1 and TRBJ1-1; TRBD1 agrees at 8 bases. This CDR3 is 11 amino acids long. J gave up 11 bases and V 7 bases, and 6 bases lay outside the gene matches. Germline V gene sequence: CDR1 MNHNS, CDR2 SASEGT. Here the CDR3 reads CASTAGGSAFF. CDR3 DNA sequence: TGTGCCAGCACTGCAGGGGGCTCGGCTTTCTTT.

On this clone: The junction departs from the called germline gene at one end, perhaps through a read error. The rearrangement links TRBV2 to TRBJ2-1, with a tentative D call TRBD2 (5 bases). CDR1 and CDR2 (germline): SNHLY, FYNNEI. This CDR3 spans 10 amino acids. The CDR3 nucleotides read TGTGCCAGCAAGAGGGTGGGTCTGATCTTC. Translating gives CASKRVGLIF.

V usage is TRBV13 and J usage is TRBJ1-4; no reliable D call. This CDR3 spans 17 amino acids. The germline V gene encodes CDR1 PRHDT and CDR2 FYEKMQ (reference sequence). V gave up 0 bases and J gave up 1 base, with 12 bases separating them. Written as DNA, the CDR3 is TGTGCCAGCAGCTTAGGCGGTCTCGAGGGAACTAATGAAAAACTGTTTTTT. Translating it yields CASSLGGLEGTNEKLFF. Full variable domain (outside the CDR3, taken from reference TRBV13 and TRBJ1-4): AAGVIQSPRHLIKEKRETATLKCYPIPRHDTVYWYQQGPGQDPQFLISFYEKMQSDKGSIPDRFSAQQFSDYHSELNMSSLELGDSALYFCASSLGGLEGTNEKLFFGSGTQLSVL.

The V call is TRBV7-9, the J call TRBJ2-7; the match to TRBD2 covers 11 bases. Unmatched junction bases numbered 10, after V lost 8 bases and J lost 4 bases. The CDR3 is 15 amino acids. CDR1 and CDR2 (germline): SEHNR, FQNEAQ (reference sequence). CDR3 sequence reads: CASATVSGGEYEQYF. CDR3 in DNA: TGTGCCAGCGCCACTGTTAGCGGGGGGGAGTACGAGCAGTACTTC.

The rearrangement uses TRBV5-1 and TRBJ2-4; D unclear. Germline V gene sequence: CDR1 SGHRS, CDR2 YFSETQ. The CDR3 covers 13 residues. Trimming took 1 base from V and 5 from J, leaving 7 bases between them. This CDR3 reads CASSLPPENIQYF. The CDR3 DNA is TGCGCCAGCAGCTTGCCCCCAGAAAACATTCAGTACTTC. Combining the CDR3 with reference TRBV5-1 and TRBJ2-4 gives the whole variable domain KAGVTQTPRYLIKTRGQQVTLSCSPISGHRSVSWYQQTPGQGLQFLFEYFSETQRNKGNFPGRFSGRQFSNSRSEMNVSTLELGDSALYLCASSLPPENIQYFGAGTRLSVL.

The V call is TRBV13, the J call TRBJ2-1; D possibly corresponds to TRBD2 (5 bases). The CDR3 contains 16 residues. V was shortened by 5 bases and J by 5 bases, with 19 bases between the two germline ends. The germline gives CDR1 PRHDT, CDR2 FYEKMQ (reference sequence). Written as DNA, the CDR3 is TGTGCCAGCAGCGCCCGGGGAGCCTCCCCTGACAATGAGCAGTTCTTC. Encoded protein: CASSARGASPDNEQFF.

The chain combines TRBV27 with TRBJ2-2; D ambiguous. Trimming removed 2 bases from V and 2 bases from J, with 3 bases in between. Germline CDR1 reads MNHEY; CDR2 reads SMNVEV (reference sequence). The CDR3 length is 13 residues. CDR3 sequence reads: CASSLSNTGELFF. CDR3 nucleotide sequence: TGTGCCAGCAGTTTAAGCAACACCGGGGAGCTGTTTTTT.

The chain has TRBV4-3 and TRBJ1-3; no firm D call. The CDR3 is made up of 16 amino acids. Trimming stripped 0 bases from V and 0 bases from J, with 9 bases between. CDR1 and CDR2 (germline): LGHNA, YSLEER. The CDR3 loop reads CASSQDYSSSGNTIYF. In DNA, the CDR3 is TGCGCCAGCAGCCAAGATTACTCCTCCTCTGGAAACACCATATATTTT.

The gene calls are TRBV13 and TRBJ2-1, with 13 bases fitting TRBD2. Germline V gene lookup returns CDR1 PRHDT and CDR2 FYEKMQ (reference sequence). CDR3 length: 18 residues. Trimming at V came to 5 bases and at J to 8 bases, leaving 15 bases not matched to a gene. The CDR3 DNA reads TGTGCCAGCAGCCTCACCGGGACTAGCGGGGTTAAGGCTGATGAGCAGTTCTTC. Its protein product is CASSLTGTSGVKADEQFF.

The gene calls are TRBV10-3 and TRBJ2-7; 7 bases line up with TRBD2. The V gene's germline CDR1 is ENHRY and CDR2 SYGVKD. The CDR3 has 13 amino acids. With 6 bases clipped from V and 3 bases from J, the junction kept 5 bases outside the gene matches. CDR3 in amino acids: CAISQGLDYEQYF. CDR3 bases: TGTGCCATCAGCCAAGGACTAGACTACGAGCAGTACTTC.

This rearrangement joins TRBV2 to TRBJ1-1; D might be TRBD1 (6 bases). The CDR3 extends over 14 amino acids. The germline V and J ends were trimmed by 1 base and 7 bases, with 13 bases remaining between them. Germline loops: CDR1 SNHLY, CDR2 FYNNEI. The chain's CDR3 is CASSEESGGVEAFF. Here the CDR3 DNA reads TGTGCCAGCAGTGAAGAGTCGGGGGGCGTTGAAGCTTTCTTT.

The chain uses TRBV30 and TRBJ1-1; D is uncertain. With 5 bases removed from V and 4 bases from J, the gap between germline ends came to 8 bases. Germline CDR1 reads GTSNPN; CDR2 reads SVGIG (reference sequence). The CDR3 consists of 11 residues. CDR3 nucleotide sequence: TGTGCCTGGGGGCCGGTCACTGAAGCTTTCTTT. This gives the protein CAWGPVTEAFF.

The chain combines TRBV7-9 with TRBJ2-5; a possible D gene is TRBD1 (5 bases). The germline V gene encodes CDR1 SEHNR and CDR2 FQNEAQ (reference sequence). The ends were cut back, 0 bases at V and 2 bases at J, with 13 bases in the middle. The CDR3 contains 16 residues. The CDR3 here is CASSLAQTARQETQYF. CDR3 coding DNA: TGTGCCAGCAGCTTAGCGCAGACAGCAAGACAAGAGACCCAGTACTTC.

This chain links TRBV6-5 with TRBJ2-1; possibly TRBD2 for D (5 bases). V lost 0 bases to trimming and J lost 10 bases, with 10 bases between them. CDR3 length equals 13 residues. The V gene's germline CDR1 is MNHEY and CDR2 SVGAGI. CDR3 protein: CASSYSKGDEQFF. For the CDR3, the DNA is TGTGCCAGCAGTTACTCGAAGGGAGACGAGCAGTTCTTC.

CDR3 in DNA: TGTGCCAGCAGCCACCGGGACAGCCTTAACTATGGCTACACCTTC. Translating gives CASSHRDSLNYGYTF. The chain joins TRBV7-2 to TRBJ1-2, with 7 bases fitting TRBD1. V gave up 5 bases and J gave up 1 base; unmatched junction bases: 7. Germline V gene data show CDR1 as SGHTA and CDR2 as FQGNSA. This CDR3 comprises 15 residues. The entire variable domain, with the rest obtained from reference TRBV7-2 and TRBJ1-2, is as follows: GAGVSQSPSNKVTEKGKDVELRCDPISGHTALYWYRQSLGQGLEFLIYFQGNSAPDKSGLPSDRFSAERTGGSVSTLTIQRTQQEDSAVYLCASSHRDSLNYGYTFGSGTRLTVV.

This clone came up once. The chain recombines TRBV4-3 with TRBJ1-2; D remains unclear. Trimming removed 1 base at V and 2 bases at J, with 11 bases between. The CDR3 is 15 residues long. Germline assignment: CDR1 LGHNA and CDR2 YSLEER. DNA for the CDR3: TGCGCCAGCAGCCAAGGGGTCCGAGGGAACTATGGCTACACCTTC. Amino acids: CASSQGVRGNYGYTF.

The count of this clone is one. CDR3 nucleotides: TGTGCCAGCAGCACCCAGGGAAACTATGGCTACACCTTC. It translates to CASSTQGNYGYTF. The V call is TRBV2, the J call TRBJ1-2; D may be TRBD1 (5 bases). There are 13 residues in the CDR3. Per germline, CDR1 SNHLY and CDR2 FYNNEI. The V and J ends lost 6 bases and 2 bases respectively, with 10 bases between them. Full variable domain (outside the CDR3, taken from reference TRBV2 and TRBJ1-2): EPEVTQTPSHQVTQMGQEVILRCVPISNHLYFYWYRQILGQKVEFLVSFYNNEISEKSEIFDDQFSVERPDGSNFTLKIRSTKLEDSAMYFCASSTQGNYGYTFGSGTRLTVV.

The rearrangement joins TRBV18 to TRBJ2-3; 9 nucleotides agree with TRBD1. With 2 bases clipped from V and 7 bases from J, the junction kept 7 bases outside the gene matches. The CDR3 runs to 15 residues. Per germline, CDR1 KGHSH and CDR2 LQKENI. The CDR3 sequence: CASSPWDRVANTQYF. In DNA, the CDR3 is TGTGCCAGCTCACCATGGGACAGGGTGGCGAATACGCAGTATTTT. Combining the CDR3 with reference TRBV18 and TRBJ2-3 gives the whole variable domain NAGVMQNPRHLVRRRGQEARLRCSPMKGHSHVYWYRQLPEEGLKFMVYLQKENIIDESGMPKERFSAEFPKEGPSILRIQQVVRGDSAAYFCASSPWDRVANTQYFGPGTRLTVL.

The V gene is TRBV5-6, the J gene TRBJ1-5, with 7 bases aligning to TRBD1. CDR3 length: 15 residues. The germline gives CDR1 SGHDT, CDR2 YYEEEE. Unmatched junction bases numbered 9, after V lost 9 bases and J lost 0 bases. In DNA form, the CDR3 reads TGTGCCACCCGGGACAGATTTATTAGCAATCAGCCCCAGCATTTT. The encoded protein is CATRDRFISNQPQHF.

This sequence joins TRBV6-5 and TRBJ1-5; D is unclear. V was pared by 4 bases and J by 0 bases, with 7 bases between. The CDR3 is made up of 14 amino acids. Germline-derived CDR1 and CDR2 are MNHEY and SVGAGI. The CDR3 DNA reads as TGTGCCAGCAGTTTACAGATTAGCAATCAGCCCCAGCATTTT. Its protein product is CASSLQISNQPQHF.

The chain has TRBV6-1 and TRBJ2-5, with 10 bases matching TRBD2. Germline assignment: CDR1 MNHNS and CDR2 SASEGT. This CDR3 spans 15 amino acids. The V and J ends lost 5 bases and 4 bases, in that order; junction bases with no gene match: 7. The CDR3 spells CASSPLAGALETQYF. In DNA, the CDR3 is TGTGCCAGCAGTCCCCTAGCGGGGGCCTTAGAGACCCAGTACTTC.